This passage covers 22 T cell receptor beta chains from one sample sequenced in a study of cytomegalovirus exposure and HLA in healthy donors. Both 60 Vbeta primers and 13 Jbeta primers went into the PCR. The repertoire was sequenced with immunoSEQ multiplex PCR; TCRdb's copy has only in-frame clones and lacks some. In the table there are under 200,000 clones, over 9.5% of which are singletons. The sample was PBMCs. These receptors were collected from a man aged 45-65 years in good health and CMV-seropositive.

This sequence joins TRBV6-5 and TRBJ2-5; TRBD2 matches 9 bases. Losses at the gene ends were 4 bases for V and 1 base for J; bases not matched to a gene: 7. This CDR3 region has 16 residues. Germline V gene lookup returns CDR1 MNHEY and CDR2 SVGAGI. The CDR3, as DNA: TGTGCCAGCAGTTTCACTCTAGCGGGACCCCAAGAGACCCAGTACTTC. Its protein is CASSFTLAGPQETQYF.

This clone was recorded a few times. The chain joins TRBV5-5 to TRBJ1-2; no firm D call. This CDR3 contains 11 residues. V was trimmed by 2 bases and J by 8 bases, leaving 7 bases between them. Germline V gene sequence: CDR1 SGHKS, CDR2 YYEKEE (reference sequence). The CDR3 sequence: CASSFAEGYTF. The CDR3 coding sequence is TGTGCCAGCAGCTTTGCGGAAGGCTACACCTTC. Filled out from reference TRBV5-5 and TRBJ1-2, the complete variable domain reads DAGVTQSPTHLIKTRGQQVTLRCSPISGHKSVSWYQQVLGQGPQFIFQYYEKEERGRGNFPDRFSARQFPNYSSELNVNALLLGDSALYLCASSFAEGYTFGSGTRLTVV.

This rearrangement joins TRBV5-7 to TRBJ2-7; 8 bases agree with TRBD2. TRBV5-7 is annotated as an ORF whose role is uncertain. J gave up 5 bases and V 4 bases, and 8 bases lay outside the gene matches. The CDR3 has 14 amino acids. CDR3: CASSITRGGNEQYF. CDR3 bases: TGTGCCAGCAGCATTACCCGGGGGGGCAACGAGCAGTACTTC.

The chain links TRBV30 to TRBJ2-1; 7 bases align to TRBD1. After removal of 5 bases from V and 8 bases from J, the junction contained 3 bases not matched to a gene. The germline CDR1 and CDR2 sequences are GTSNPN and SVGIG (reference sequence). The CDR3 has 11 amino acids. This CDR3 is CAWEGQYEQFF. The CDR3 DNA is TGTGCCTGGGAGGGACAGTATGAGCAGTTCTTC.

The rearrangement links TRBV7-9 to TRBJ1-6, with 9 bases that match TRBD1. CDR3 length equals 18 residues. Germline assignment: CDR1 SEHNR and CDR2 FQNEAQ (reference sequence). V shed 0 bases, J shed 9 bases, and the junction held 12 bases outside the gene matches. The CDR3 spells CASSLAGVSRDRASPLHF. The DNA for the CDR3 is TGTGCCAGCAGCTTAGCGGGGGTTTCCCGGGACAGGGCTTCACCCCTCCACTTT.

The chain links TRBV7-2 to TRBJ1-6; D remains unclear. CDR3 length equals 14 residues. The V gene's germline CDR1 is SGHTA and CDR2 FQGNSA. V gave up 1 base and J gave up 10 bases, with 11 bases separating them. The CDR3 loop reads CASSLGGNLSPLHF. DNA of the CDR3: TGTGCCAGCAGCTTAGGAGGGAATTTGTCACCCCTCCACTTT.

The CDR3 sequence: CASSPGSALNYGYTF. The CDR3 bases are TGTGCCAGCAGCCCGGGGAGTGCACTTAACTATGGCTACACCTTC. This chain links TRBV7-8 with TRBJ1-2; D remains ambiguous. Between the trimmed V and J ends, which lost 5 bases and 1 base, there was a span of 14 bases. Germline V lookup: CDR1 SGHVS, CDR2 FQNEAQ. The CDR3 has 15 residues.

The table lists this clone with a few counts. The chain is built from TRBV11-3 and TRBJ1-4; the match to TRBD1 covers 7 bases. The CDR3 is made up of 16 amino acids. The V segment lost 5 bases and the J segment 0 bases; nucleotides outside the gene matches: 6. Germline values: CDR1 SGHNT, CDR2 YENEEA. CDR3 DNA sequence: TGTGCCAGCAGCGATGGGCAGGGGGCAACTAATGAAAAACTGTTTTTT. Its translation is CASSDGQGATNEKLFF.

The rearrangement uses TRBV28 and TRBJ1-5; TRBD1 agrees at 8 bases. Germline CDR1 is MDHEN and CDR2 is SYDVKM. J was trimmed by 5 bases and V by 5 bases; bases with no gene match: 5. The CDR3 consists of 14 residues. The CDR3 protein is CASSSRGRDQPQHF. CDR3 coding DNA: TGTGCCAGCAGTAGCAGGGGGCGCGATCAGCCCCAGCATTTT.

This clone occurred a few times. V is TRBV11-2 and J is TRBJ2-7; the D gene is possibly TRBD1 (6 bases). The CDR3 extends over 15 amino acids. Trimming stripped 1 base from V and 7 bases from J, with 17 bases between. Germline V lookup: CDR1 SGHAT, CDR2 FQNNGV. CDR3 in amino acids: CASSLGGASQGEQYV. In DNA, the CDR3 is TGTGCCAGCAGCTTAGGGGGAGCCTCCCAGGGGGAGCAGTACGTC.

In this sample, this clone turned up a few times. This sequence joins TRBV5-4 and TRBJ1-6, with TRBD1 matching over 8 bases. This CDR3 is 16 amino acids long. Germline V gives CDR1 SGHNT, CDR2 YYREEE (reference sequence). V gave up 1 base and J gave up 8 bases; unmatched junction bases: 8. DNA for the CDR3: TGTGCCAGCAGCTTGCTCGCAGGGGGCAGGGATTCACCCCTCCACTTT. Protein product: CASSLLAGGRDSPLHF.

This clone was counted a few times. The CDR3 is CASSTGQGRLLNYGYTF. CDR3 DNA sequence: TGTGCCAGCAGCACGGGACAGGGGCGCTTACTAAACTATGGCTACACCTTC. The rearrangement links TRBV9 to TRBJ1-2; 10 positions agree with TRBD1. Germline CDR1 reads SGDLS; CDR2 reads YYNGEE. Unmatched junction bases numbered 11, after V lost 4 bases and J lost 2 bases. This CDR3 is built from 17 residues. The entire variable domain, with the rest obtained from reference TRBV9 and TRBJ1-2, is as follows: DSGVTQTPKHLITATGQRVTLRCSPRSGDLSVYWYQQSLDQGLQFLIQYYNGEERAKGNILERFSAQQFPDLHSELNLSSLELGDSALYFCASSTGQGRLLNYGYTFGSGTRLTVV.

This clone was seen a handful of times. This sequence joins TRBV19 and TRBJ1-2; TRBD1 aligns across 7 bases. V dropped 3 bases and J dropped 0; count of bases not matched to a gene: 4. The CDR3 covers 15 residues. Germline CDR1 is LNHDA and CDR2 is SQIVND (reference sequence). CDR3 sequence: CASSMGQIPNYGYTF. DNA of the CDR3: TGTGCCAGTAGTATGGGACAGATCCCTAACTATGGCTACACCTTC.

This rearrangement joins TRBV6-1 to TRBJ1-4; D uncertain. CDR3 length: 15 amino acids. The germline V gene has CDR1 MNHNS and CDR2 SASEGT. V was trimmed by 6 bases and J by 8 bases, leaving 19 bases between them. CDR3 in DNA: TGTGCCAGCAGCTCTCGTTCCCTGAGGCACGAAAAACTGTTTTTT. The encoded protein is CASSSRSLRHEKLFF.

This clone was picked up a small number of times. V gene TRBV5-1 combines with J gene TRBJ2-2, with D maybe TRBD2 (5 bases). Germline CDR1 is SGHRS and CDR2 is YFSETQ. Trimming took 0 bases from V and 0 from J, leaving 9 bases between them. CDR3 length: 16 residues. The CDR3 DNA is TGCGCCAGCAGCTTGGACGAGAGGGCGAACACCGGGGAGCTGTTTTTT. Its protein is CASSLDERANTGELFF.

This clone was counted between two and nine times. The chain combines TRBV4-3 with TRBJ2-5; the D gene is possibly TRBD1 (5 bases). This CDR3 is built from 16 residues. Trimming shortened V by 0 bases and J by 2 bases, and 13 bases separated the two germline ends. The germline CDR1 and CDR2 sequences are LGHNA and YSLEER. The CDR3 loop is CASSQDLRTQQETQYF. The CDR3 nucleotides read TGCGCCAGCAGCCAAGATCTTAGGACACAGCAAGAGACCCAGTACTTC.

This chain links TRBV7-9 with TRBJ1-2, with 8 positions matching TRBD1. The V segment lost 4 bases and the J segment 8 bases; nucleotides outside the gene matches: 6. Germline V gene lookup returns CDR1 SEHNR and CDR2 FQNEAQ (reference sequence). CDR3 length equals 13 residues. CDR3 loop: CASSSTGGGGYTF. The DNA for the CDR3 is TGTGCCAGCAGCTCCACAGGGGGAGGGGGCTACACCTTC.

This clone was recorded a few times. This sequence joins TRBV7-6 and TRBJ1-4; perhaps TRBD1 as D (5 bases). Per the germline V gene, CDR1 is SGHVS and CDR2 is FNYEAQ. The CDR3 loop spans 14 amino acids. V was trimmed by 6 bases and J by 8 bases, leaving 16 bases between them. In DNA, the CDR3 is TGTGCCAGCAGGAGGGGAGGGATGGGGGAAAAACTGTTTTTT. It is translated as CASRRGGMGEKLFF.

The chain uses TRBV21-1 and TRBJ2-3; the table's TRBD1 call for D was not verified on the DNA. TRBV21-1 is tagged as a pseudogene. This CDR3 region has 14 residues. The CDR3 protein is CASSQDRGSDTQYF. In DNA, the CDR3 is TGTGCCAGCAGCCAGGACAGGGGCTCAGATACGCAGTATTTT.

This clone was picked up a small number of times. This chain links TRBV19 with TRBJ1-1; D remains ambiguous. The V end was cut by 3 bases, the J end by 5 bases, with 7 bases between. The CDR3 contains 12 residues. The germline gives CDR1 LNHDA, CDR2 SQIVND (reference sequence). In DNA, the CDR3 is TGTGCCAGTAGTATGAGGGAAACTGAAGCTTTCTTT. Encoded protein: CASSMRETEAFF.

This clone was observed a few times. The rearrangement joins TRBV4-2 to TRBJ1-2; maybe TRBD1 (6 bases). The CDR3 runs 15 residues. CDR1 LGHNA and CDR2 YNFKEQ come from the germline V gene. V lost 4 bases and J 7 bases, leaving 19 bases between the germline ends. CDR3 nucleotides: TGTGCCAGCAGCCCTGAAGGGACGGCCAGGGGTGGCTACACCTTC. It is translated as CASSPEGTARGGYTF.

V usage is TRBV6-6 and J usage is TRBJ1-5, with D possibly matching TRBD1 (6 bases). In germline, CDR1 is MNHNY, CDR2 SVGAGI (reference sequence). V lost 6 bases and J lost 2, with 14 bases in between. This CDR3 contains 15 residues. The CDR3 nucleotides are TGTGCCAGCAGCCTTCAAAGACAGGGCAATCAGCCCCAGCATTTT. Translated: CASSLQRQGNQPQHF.